What follows is one T cell receptor beta chain and its context. Its specificity is not known. Germline values: CDR1 SGHAT, CDR2 FQNNGV. V lost 5 bases to trimming and J lost 4 bases; unmatched junction nucleotides: 9. The CDR3 has 15 residues. Random hexamers were used to reverse transcribe an amount of roughly 0.45 to 1 ug RNA. Each CDR3 protein is one row after TCRdb ran MiXCR on the immunoSEQ multiplex PCR reads. This table holds around 280,000 distinct CDR3 sequences, about 90% found once. This specimen comes from a study of CD8 T cells in Susac syndrome. Study-level results: The TCR sequencing and HLA analysis in the study involved a relatively small number of individuals, as the study acknowledged.

This receptor was taken from a human donor with multiple sclerosis. The sample comprised CD4+ T cells from PBMCs. The chain links TRBV11-2 to TRBJ2-3; TRBD1 matches 7 bases. The CDR3 here is CASSRTGQVADTQYF. DNA of the CDR3: TGTGCCAGCAGCCGAACCGGACAGGTCGCAGATACGCAGTATTTT.